The 10 T cell receptor beta chains below come from one sample, sequenced in a study of T cell repertoires in cytomegalovirus infection. TCRdb fed the reads into MiXCR, producing one record per CDR3 protein. Of some 250,000 distinct CDR3 sequences in the sample, around 8.7% were seen once. The sample consisted of PBMCs. The receptors come from a human donor in good health (CMV status not recorded). Some clones in this sample may be carry-over from other donors' samples.

The sample holds many counts of this clonotype. The gene calls are TRBV7-9 and TRBJ2-7; a weak D match, TRBD1 (6 bases). In germline, CDR1 is SEHNR, CDR2 FQNEAQ (reference sequence). Between the trimmed V and J ends, which lost 1 base and 2 bases, there was a span of 12 bases. The CDR3 extends over 15 amino acids. CDR3 residues: CASSLGDIIPYEQYF. The CDR3 region has the DNA TGTGCCAGCAGCTTAGGGGACATTATTCCCTACGAGCAGTACTTC.

This clonotype was counted at least ten times. The rearrangement uses TRBV29-1 and TRBJ1-3; D is possibly TRBD1 (6 bases). V was shortened by 7 bases and J by 4 bases, with 8 bases between the two germline ends. Germline V lookup: CDR1 SQVTM, CDR2 ANQGSEA. The CDR3 is made up of 11 amino acids. As DNA, the CDR3 is TGCAGCGGGACAGTCGGAAACACCATATATTTT. Protein sequence: CSGTVGNTIYF.

This rearrangement joins TRBV4-2 to TRBJ1-2; TRBD1 aligns across 10 bases. V lost 0 bases, J lost 8 bases, and 9 bases stayed unmatched. Germline V gene lookup returns CDR1 LGHNA and CDR2 YNFKEQ. The CDR3 loop spans 16 amino acids. This CDR3 is CASSQDKDRGVSGYTF. DNA for the CDR3: TGTGCCAGCAGCCAAGATAAGGACAGGGGGGTGTCCGGCTACACCTTC.

This rearrangement joins TRBV6-1 to TRBJ2-3, with D perhaps TRBD1 or TRBD2 (6 bases each). Germline V gene data show CDR1 as MNHNS and CDR2 as SASEGT. V was shortened by 10 bases and J by 2 bases, with 28 bases between the two germline ends. This CDR3 region has 18 residues. Here the CDR3 reads CATTWGAPGALSTDTQYF. Written as DNA, the CDR3 is TGTGCCACCACCTGGGGGGCGCCCGGGGCCTTATCCACAGATACGCAGTATTTT.

This clonotype was recorded many times. The chain recombines TRBV7-9 with TRBJ1-6; a weak D match, TRBD1 (5 bases). The CDR3 has 16 residues. V was pared by 3 bases and J by 0 bases, with 9 bases between. The germline V gene has CDR1 SEHNR and CDR2 FQNEAQ (reference sequence). DNA of the CDR3: TGTGCCAGCAGCTTCGCAGGGAGCTCCTATAATTCACCCCTCCACTTT. Translation gives CASSFAGSSYNSPLHF.

The DNA for the CDR3 is TGTGCCAGCAGTTATCAGGTGCCTGGAGGGGCCAACGTCCTGACTTTC. It encodes CASSYQVPGGANVLTF. This chain connects TRBV28 to TRBJ2-6; D is undetermined. The CDR3 sequence is 16 residues long. Between the trimmed V and J ends, which lost 4 bases and 4 bases, there was a span of 14 bases. In germline, CDR1 is MDHEN, CDR2 SYDVKM.

This rearrangement joins TRBV5-6 to TRBJ1-6, with 8 bases fitting TRBD1. Germline loops: CDR1 SGHDT, CDR2 YYEEEE. V lost 4 bases and J lost 7; bases outside the gene matches: 4. The CDR3 loop spans 14 amino acids. CDR3 sequence (DNA): TGTGCCAGCAGCCAACAGGGGGGAAATTCACCCCTCCACTTT. This codes for CASSQQGGNSPLHF.

At least ten counts were recorded for this clonotype. The rearrangement uses TRBV7-2 and TRBJ2-7; D might be TRBD1 or TRBD2, each matching 6 bases. The CDR3 is 19 amino acids. Between the trimmed V and J ends, which lost 3 bases and 2 bases, there was a span of 26 bases. Germline assignment: CDR1 SGHTA and CDR2 FQGNSA. The CDR3 region has the DNA TGTGCCAGCAGCTTTAGGGGGGATACCGGGACAAAGGCTCCCTACGAGCAGTACTTC. It translates to CASSFRGDTGTKAPYEQYF.

There are many counts of this clonotype. This sequence joins TRBV7-3 and TRBJ2-5, with 7 positions matching TRBD2. V lost 1 base, J lost 7 bases, and 9 bases stayed unmatched. Germline lookup yields CDR1 SGHTA and CDR2 FQGTGA. The CDR3 contains 15 residues. CDR3 sequence: CASSLSGLGSGTQYF. CDR3 coding DNA: TGTGCCAGCAGCTTAAGTGGACTAGGCTCCGGGACCCAGTACTTC.

This clonotype was recorded many times. The chain uses TRBV5-6 and TRBJ2-7; 10 bases agree with TRBD1. With V trimmed by 0 bases and J by 3 bases, 9 bases remained unmatched. The CDR3 has 17 residues. The germline V gene encodes CDR1 SGHDT and CDR2 YYEEEE. This CDR3 is CASSLVNGDRGNYEQYF. DNA of the CDR3: TGTGCCAGCAGCTTGGTCAACGGGGACAGGGGAAACTACGAGCAGTACTTC.